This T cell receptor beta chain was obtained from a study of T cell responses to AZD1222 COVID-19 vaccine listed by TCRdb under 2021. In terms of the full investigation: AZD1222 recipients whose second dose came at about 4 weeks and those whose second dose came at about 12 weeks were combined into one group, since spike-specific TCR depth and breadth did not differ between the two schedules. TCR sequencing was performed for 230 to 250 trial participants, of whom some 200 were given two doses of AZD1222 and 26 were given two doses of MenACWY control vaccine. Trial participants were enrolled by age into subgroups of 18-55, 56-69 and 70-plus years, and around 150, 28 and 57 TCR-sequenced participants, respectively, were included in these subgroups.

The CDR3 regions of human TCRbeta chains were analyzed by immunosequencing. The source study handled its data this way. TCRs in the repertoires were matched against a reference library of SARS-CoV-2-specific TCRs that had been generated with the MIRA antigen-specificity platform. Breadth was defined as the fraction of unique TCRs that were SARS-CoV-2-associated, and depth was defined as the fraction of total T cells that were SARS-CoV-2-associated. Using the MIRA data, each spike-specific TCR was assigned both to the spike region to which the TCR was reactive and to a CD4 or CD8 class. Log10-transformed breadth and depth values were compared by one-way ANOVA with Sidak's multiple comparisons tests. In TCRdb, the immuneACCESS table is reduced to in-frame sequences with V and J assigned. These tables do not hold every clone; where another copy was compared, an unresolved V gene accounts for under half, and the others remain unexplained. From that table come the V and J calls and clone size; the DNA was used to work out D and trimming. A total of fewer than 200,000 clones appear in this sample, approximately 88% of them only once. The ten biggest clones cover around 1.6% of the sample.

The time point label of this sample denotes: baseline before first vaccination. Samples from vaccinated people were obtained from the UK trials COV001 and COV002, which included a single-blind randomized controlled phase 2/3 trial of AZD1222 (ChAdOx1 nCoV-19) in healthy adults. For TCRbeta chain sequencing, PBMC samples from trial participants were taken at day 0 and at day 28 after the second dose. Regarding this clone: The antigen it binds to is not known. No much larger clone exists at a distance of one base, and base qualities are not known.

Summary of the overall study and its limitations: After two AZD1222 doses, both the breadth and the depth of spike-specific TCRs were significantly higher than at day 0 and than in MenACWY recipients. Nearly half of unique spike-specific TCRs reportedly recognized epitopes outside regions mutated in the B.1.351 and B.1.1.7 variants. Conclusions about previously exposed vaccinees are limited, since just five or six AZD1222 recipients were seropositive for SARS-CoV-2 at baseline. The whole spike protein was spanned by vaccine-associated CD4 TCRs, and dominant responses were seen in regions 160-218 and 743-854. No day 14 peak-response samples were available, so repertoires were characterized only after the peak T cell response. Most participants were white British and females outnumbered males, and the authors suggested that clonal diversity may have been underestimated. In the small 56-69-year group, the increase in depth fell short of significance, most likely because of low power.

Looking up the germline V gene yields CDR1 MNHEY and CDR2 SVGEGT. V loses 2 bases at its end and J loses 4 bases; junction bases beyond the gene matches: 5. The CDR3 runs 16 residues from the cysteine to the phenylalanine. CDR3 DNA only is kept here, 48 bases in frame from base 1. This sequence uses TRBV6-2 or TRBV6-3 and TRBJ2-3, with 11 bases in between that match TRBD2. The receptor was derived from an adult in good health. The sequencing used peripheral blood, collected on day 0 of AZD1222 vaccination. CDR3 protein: CASSYGLLAGADTQYF. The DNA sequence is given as TGTGCCAGCAGTTACGGGCTACTAGCGGGAGCAGATACGCAGTATTTT.